This is a list of T cell receptor beta chains from one sample in a study of identical twins. TCRdb itself ran the 5' RACE reads through MiXCR, one entry per CDR3 protein. Seen here are about 290,000 distinct CDR3 sequences, roughly 9.8% observed once, and the top ten hold approximately 6.6%. This sample also belongs to another study, concerning yellow fever vaccine responses in identical twins.

Sequencing input: CD8+ T cells sorted from blood. The receptor set was obtained from a woman between 18 and 29 years old in good health. CDR3s leave out the opening cysteine and the closing phenylalanine or tryptophan. Expanded clones get a size class; other rows say once, few or many, or leave the size out.

length	J	size	V	CDR3
12	TRBJ2-1	-	TRBV27	ASKAELAVDEQF
10	TRBJ2-1	many	TRBV5-1	ASSFEVNEQF
13	TRBJ2-1	many	TRBV6-4	ASSDGGGGYNEQF
13	TRBJ2-7	many	TRBV7-9	ASSPGQATPYEQY
11	TRBJ2-2	-	TRBV10-3	AISPDPTGELF
14	TRBJ1-4	many	TRBV7-9	ASSSRQGARNEKLF
14	TRBJ2-3	few	TRBV11-2	ASSLDPGTGVDTQY
14	TRBJ2-7	few	TRBV28	ASSLLHGGDDYEQY
12	TRBJ2-5	many	TRBV29-1	SVEEQENGETQY
11	TRBJ2-5	-	TRBV15	ATSRPPAETQY
10	TRBJ1-2	few	TRBV7-9	ASSLEQDGYT
12	TRBJ2-5	-	TRBV2	ASRAFDSQETQY
13	TRBJ2-1	many	TRBV4-3	ASSQEWVSYNEQF
13	TRBJ2-7	-	TRBV4-3	ASSQDQSGPYEQY
12	TRBJ2-7	few	TRBV27	ASSPPRDSYEQY
12	TRBJ2-1	few	TRBV7-9	ASSDRLAPNEQF
11	TRBJ2-3	few	TRBV7-9	ASSLGSSDTQY
14	TRBJ2-5	-	TRBV4-2	ASSQVGLAGQETQY
11	TRBJ2-7	-	TRBV20-1	SAAHTAADEQY
14	TRBJ2-7	few	TRBV27	ASSPRGRDSSYEQY
14	TRBJ2-1	-	TRBV4-1	ASSPKPALAGNEQF
13	TRBJ2-5	-	TRBV7-8	ASSLGVGLEETQY
15	TRBJ2-6	-	TRBV6-1	ASSSSDTFSGANVLT
12	TRBJ2-3	many	TRBV5-1	ASSLFGGTDTQY
12	TRBJ2-7	few	TRBV27	ASSPVGSSYEQY
11	TRBJ2-3	-	TRBV24-1	ATSDFGVDTQY
10	TRBJ2-7	many	TRBV2	AGKREGGEQY
15	TRBJ2-5	-	TRBV3-1	ASSQVLDGGLGETQY
16	TRBJ2-3	-	TRBV20-1	SARDQSGRAGGTDTQY
12	TRBJ2-7	many	TRBV10-3	AISGEGSSYEQY
11	TRBJ2-7	few	TRBV29-1	SVVPEGSYEQY
11	TRBJ2-7	-	TRBV7-9	ASSPPASGEQY
13	TRBJ2-7	few	TRBV6-2/TRBV6-3	ASRYLAGGPEEQY
17	TRBJ2-7	-	TRBV5-6	ASSRTLPGPTLGAYEQY
14	TRBJ2-1	many	TRBV7-9	ASSPKSGKFYNEQF
13	TRBJ2-1	few	TRBV10-3	AISKQEELYNEQF
15	TRBJ2-7	few	TRBV12-3/TRBV12-4	ASSLAGWGTGPYEQY
12	TRBJ2-1	few	TRBV3-1	ASSQTMGYNEQF
10	TRBJ1-4	many	TRBV5-6	ASSLSFGELF
13	TRBJ2-2	-	TRBV7-9	ASSYRREATGELF
14	TRBJ2-1	-	TRBV6-2/TRBV6-3	ASSYSFQGKYNEQF
16	TRBJ2-7	-	TRBV20-1	SARDNGNPGQGWHEQY
16	TRBJ2-7	few	TRBV7-8	ASSLGQEANWISYEQY
11	TRBJ2-7	few	TRBV20-1	SALTGVSYEQY
11	TRBJ1-5	many	TRBV4-1	ASSQGANQPQH
13	TRBJ2-1	few	TRBV4-3	ASSQDRLAFNEQF
12	TRBJ2-1	-	TRBV4-3	ASSRGLGADEQF
14	TRBJ2-1	few	TRBV4-3	ASSQVRGPSWGEQF
13	TRBJ2-7	-	TRBV7-9	ASSHLTAATYEQY
12	TRBJ1-4	many	TRBV7-8	ASSLAGGPEKLF
15	TRBJ2-7	-	TRBV4-1	ASSHQILTGGSDEQY
11	TRBJ2-1	few	TRBV5-1	ASSLSPGNEQF
14	TRBJ1-1	many	TRBV4-1	ASSQVPGGGNTEAF
13	TRBJ2-1	-	TRBV6-2/TRBV6-3	ASSPTDRARYEQF
14	TRBJ1-1	few	TRBV14	ASSQDSWANPTEAF